What follows describes a single TCR beta chain. The entry originates in a study of blood T cell repertoires in COVID-19. Study context: Sites across the United States, Italy and Spain contributed samples from acute and convalescent COVID-19. PBMCs, B-cell-depleted T cells, or T cells were the source of the cDNA or gDNA that made up the material.

Under the authors' procedure: How many nucleated cells were present was estimated from reference gene primer amplification. TCRdb's copy holds only in-frame clones and misses some; the assay was immunoSEQ multiplex PCR. V, J and clone size reflect that table, while D and trimming were determined from the DNA. The sample gives about 180,000 clones, 80% to 90% of which show up once; 3% to 3.5% is in the top ten. The CDR3 contains 16 residues. V gave up 2 bases and J gave up 5 bases; unmatched junction bases: 10. Germline V lookup: CDR1 SGHTA, CDR2 FQGNSA. The sequence came from a man between 60 and 75 years old with acute or convalescent COVID-19. The sample was peripheral blood. The gene calls are TRBV7-2 and TRBJ2-5, with 8 bases fitting TRBD2. The CDR3 bases are TGTGCCAGCAGCTTAAGGAGCGGGAGTCGGGTGGAGACCCAGTACTTC. Translating gives CASSLRSGSRVETQYF.